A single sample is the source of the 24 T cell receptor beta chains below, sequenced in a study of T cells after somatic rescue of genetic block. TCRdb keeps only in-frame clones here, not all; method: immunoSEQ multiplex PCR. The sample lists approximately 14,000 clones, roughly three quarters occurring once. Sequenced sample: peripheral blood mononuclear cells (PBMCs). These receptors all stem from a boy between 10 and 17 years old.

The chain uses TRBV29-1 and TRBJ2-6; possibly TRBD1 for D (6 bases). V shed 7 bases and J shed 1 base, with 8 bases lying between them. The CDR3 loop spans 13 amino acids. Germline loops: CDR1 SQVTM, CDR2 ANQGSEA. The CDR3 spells CSAGVSGANVLTF. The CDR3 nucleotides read TGCAGCGCAGGGGTTTCTGGGGCCAACGTCCTGACTTTC.

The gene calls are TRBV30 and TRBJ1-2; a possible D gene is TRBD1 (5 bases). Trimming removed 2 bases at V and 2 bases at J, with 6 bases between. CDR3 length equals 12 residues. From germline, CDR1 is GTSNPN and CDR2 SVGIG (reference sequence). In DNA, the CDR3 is TGTGCCTGGAGTAGGGGAAACTATGGCTACACCTTC. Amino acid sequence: CAWSRGNYGYTF.

The CDR3 region has the DNA TGTGCCAGTAGTGCCTGGACAGGGGGCACCGGGGAGCTGTTTTTT. Residues: CASSAWTGGTGELFF. J is TRBJ2-2 and V is TRBV19, with TRBD1 matching 10 bases. The CDR3 extends over 15 amino acids. V shed 5 bases and J 4 bases; nucleotides not matched to a gene: 4. Germline loops: CDR1 LNHDA, CDR2 SQIVND (reference sequence).

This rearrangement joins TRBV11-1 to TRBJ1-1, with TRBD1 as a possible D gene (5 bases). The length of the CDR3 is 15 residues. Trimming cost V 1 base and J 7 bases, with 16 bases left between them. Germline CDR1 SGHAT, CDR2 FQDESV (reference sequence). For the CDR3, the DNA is TGTGCCAGCAGCTTAGATATAAGCGGGCAGGGTGAAGCTTTCTTT. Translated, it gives CASSLDISGQGEAFF.

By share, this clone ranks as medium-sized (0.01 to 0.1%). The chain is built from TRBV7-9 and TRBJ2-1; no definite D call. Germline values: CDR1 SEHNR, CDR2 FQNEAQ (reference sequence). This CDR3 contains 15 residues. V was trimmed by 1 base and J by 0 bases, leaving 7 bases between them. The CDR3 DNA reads TGTGCCAGCAGCTTAGACTGGGGCTCCTACAATGAGCAGTTCTTC. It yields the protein CASSLDWGSYNEQFF.

The DNA for the CDR3 is TGTGCCAGCAGCTTAGGCGGGGGACAAAATACGCAGTATTTT. This codes for CASSLGGGQNTQYF. The chain employs TRBV7-3 and TRBJ2-3; maybe TRBD2 (7 bases). The V gene lost 2 bases and the J gene lost 7 bases, with 13 bases spanning the gap. CDR1 and CDR2 from the germline V gene are SGHTA and FQGTGA. The CDR3 consists of 14 residues.

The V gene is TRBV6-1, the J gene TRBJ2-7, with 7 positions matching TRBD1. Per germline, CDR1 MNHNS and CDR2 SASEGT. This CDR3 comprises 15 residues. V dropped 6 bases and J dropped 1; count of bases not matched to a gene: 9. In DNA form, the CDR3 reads TGTGCCAGCAGCTCGTTGTCGACAGGGTCCTACGAGCAGTACTTC. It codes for CASSSLSTGSYEQYF.

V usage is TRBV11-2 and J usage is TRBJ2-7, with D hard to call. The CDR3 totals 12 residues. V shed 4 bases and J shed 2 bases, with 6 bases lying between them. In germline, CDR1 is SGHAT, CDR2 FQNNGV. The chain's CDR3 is CASSSSTYEQYF. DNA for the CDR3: TGTGCCAGCAGCTCCTCAACCTACGAGCAGTACTTC.

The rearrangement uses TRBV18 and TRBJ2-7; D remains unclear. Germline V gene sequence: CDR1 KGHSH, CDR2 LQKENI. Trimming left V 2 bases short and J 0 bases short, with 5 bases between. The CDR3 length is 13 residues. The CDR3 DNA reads TGTGCCAGCTCACCAATGGACTCCTACGAGCAGTACTTC. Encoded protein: CASSPMDSYEQYF. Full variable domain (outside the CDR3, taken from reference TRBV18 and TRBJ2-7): NAGVMQNPRHLVRRRGQEARLRCSPMKGHSHVYWYRQLPEEGLKFMVYLQKENIIDESGMPKERFSAEFPKEGPSILRIQQVVRGDSAAYFCASSPMDSYEQYFGPGTRLTVT.

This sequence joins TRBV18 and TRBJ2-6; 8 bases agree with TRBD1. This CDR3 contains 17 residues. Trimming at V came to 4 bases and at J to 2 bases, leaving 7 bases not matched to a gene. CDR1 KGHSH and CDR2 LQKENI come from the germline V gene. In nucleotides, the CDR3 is TGTGCCAGCTCACTAATGGCAGGGGGCACTGGGGCCAACGTCCTGACTTTC. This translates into CASSLMAGGTGANVLTF.

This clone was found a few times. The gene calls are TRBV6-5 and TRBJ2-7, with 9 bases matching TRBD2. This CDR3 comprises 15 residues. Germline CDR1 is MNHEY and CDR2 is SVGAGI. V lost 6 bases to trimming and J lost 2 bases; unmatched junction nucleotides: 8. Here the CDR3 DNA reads TGTGCCAGCAGCTTCTTAGCGGGAGTCCCCTACGAGCAGTACTTC. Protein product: CASSFLAGVPYEQYF.

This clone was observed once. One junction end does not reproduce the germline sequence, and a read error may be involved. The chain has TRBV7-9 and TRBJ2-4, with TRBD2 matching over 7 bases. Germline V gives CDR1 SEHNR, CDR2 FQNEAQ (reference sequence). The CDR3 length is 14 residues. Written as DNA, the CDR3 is TGTGCCAGCAGCATAGCGGGAGCCAAAAACATTCAGTACTTC. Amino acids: CASSIAGAKNIQYF.

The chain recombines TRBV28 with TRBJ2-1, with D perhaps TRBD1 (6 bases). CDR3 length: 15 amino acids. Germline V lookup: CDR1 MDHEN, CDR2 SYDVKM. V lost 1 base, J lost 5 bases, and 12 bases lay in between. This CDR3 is CASSLSTRGNNEQFF. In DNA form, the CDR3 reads TGTGCCAGCAGTTTATCCACCAGGGGAAACAATGAGCAGTTCTTC.

The CDR3 sequence: CASSPSYGRPSYEQYF. In nucleotides, the CDR3 is TGTGCCAGCAGTCCCTCCTACGGCAGGCCGAGCTACGAGCAGTACTTC. V usage is TRBV6-6 and J usage is TRBJ2-7; D gene unclear. V was pared by 5 bases and J by 3 bases, with 20 bases between. The CDR3 consists of 16 residues. The germline gives CDR1 MNHNY, CDR2 SVGAGI (reference sequence).

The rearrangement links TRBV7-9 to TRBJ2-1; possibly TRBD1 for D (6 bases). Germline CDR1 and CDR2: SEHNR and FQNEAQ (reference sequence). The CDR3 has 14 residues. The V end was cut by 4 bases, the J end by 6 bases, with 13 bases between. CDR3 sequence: CASSSEDSLNEQFF. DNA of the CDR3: TGTGCCAGCAGCTCCGAGGACAGTCTCAATGAGCAGTTCTTC.

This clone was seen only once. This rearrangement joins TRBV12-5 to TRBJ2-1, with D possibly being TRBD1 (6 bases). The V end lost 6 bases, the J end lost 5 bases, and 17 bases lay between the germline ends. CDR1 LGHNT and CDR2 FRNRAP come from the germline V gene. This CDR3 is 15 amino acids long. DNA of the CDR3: TGTGCTAGTGGCCCCGGGACATGGGATCACAATGAGCAGTTCTTC. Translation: CASGPGTWDHNEQFF.

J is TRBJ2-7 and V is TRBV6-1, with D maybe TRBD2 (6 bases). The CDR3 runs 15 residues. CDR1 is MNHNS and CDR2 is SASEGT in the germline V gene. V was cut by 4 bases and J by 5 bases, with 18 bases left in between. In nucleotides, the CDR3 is TGTGCCAGCAGTGCTCTCCGGGACTGGGCTAACGAGCAGTACTTC. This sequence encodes CASSALRDWANEQYF.

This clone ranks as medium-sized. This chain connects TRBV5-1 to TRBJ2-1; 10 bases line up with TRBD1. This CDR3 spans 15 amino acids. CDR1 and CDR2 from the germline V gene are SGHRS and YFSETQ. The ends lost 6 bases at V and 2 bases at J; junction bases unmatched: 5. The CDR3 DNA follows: TGCGCCAGCACCAGGGACAGGGGAACCTACAATGAGCAGTTCTTC. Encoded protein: CASTRDRGTYNEQFF.

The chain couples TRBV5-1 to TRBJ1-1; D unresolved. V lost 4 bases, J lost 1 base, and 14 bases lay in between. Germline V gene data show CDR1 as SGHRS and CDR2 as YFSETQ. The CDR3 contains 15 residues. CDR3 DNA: TGCGCCAGCAGCCCCGGGTGGTGGGAGAACACTGAAGCTTTCTTT. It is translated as CASSPGWWENTEAFF. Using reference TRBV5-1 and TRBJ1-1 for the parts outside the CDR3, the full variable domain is KAGVTQTPRYLIKTRGQQVTLSCSPISGHRSVSWYQQTPGQGLQFLFEYFSETQRNKGNFPGRFSGRQFSNSRSEMNVSTLELGDSALYLCASSPGWWENTEAFFGQGTRLTVV.

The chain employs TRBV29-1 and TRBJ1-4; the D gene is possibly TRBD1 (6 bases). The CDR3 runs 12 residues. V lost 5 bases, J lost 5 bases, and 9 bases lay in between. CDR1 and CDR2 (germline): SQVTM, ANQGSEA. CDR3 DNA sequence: TGCAGCGTTCAAGGGGGGAATGAAAAACTGTTTTTT. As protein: CSVQGGNEKLFF.

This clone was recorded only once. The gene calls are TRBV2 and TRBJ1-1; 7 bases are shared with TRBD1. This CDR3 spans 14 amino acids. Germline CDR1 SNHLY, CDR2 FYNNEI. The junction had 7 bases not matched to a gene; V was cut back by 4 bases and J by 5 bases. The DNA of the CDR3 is TGTGCCAGCAGTGCCCAGGGGGAGTGGACTGAAGCTTTCTTT. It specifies CASSAQGEWTEAFF.

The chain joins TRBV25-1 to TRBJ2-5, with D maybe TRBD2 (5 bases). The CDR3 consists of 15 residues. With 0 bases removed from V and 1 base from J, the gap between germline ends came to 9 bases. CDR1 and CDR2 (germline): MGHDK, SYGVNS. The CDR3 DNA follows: TGTGCCAGCAGTGAATACCTAGCAGTCCAAGAGACCCAGTACTTC. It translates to CASSEYLAVQETQYF.

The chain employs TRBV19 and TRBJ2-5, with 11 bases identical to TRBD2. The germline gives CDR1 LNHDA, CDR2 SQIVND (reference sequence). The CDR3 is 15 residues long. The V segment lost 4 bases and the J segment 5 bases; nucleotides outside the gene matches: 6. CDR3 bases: TGTGCCAGTAGTACAACTAGCGGGAGTGGGGAGACCCAGTACTTC. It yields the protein CASSTTSGSGETQYF. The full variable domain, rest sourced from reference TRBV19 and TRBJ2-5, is DGGITQSPKYLFRKEGQNVTLSCEQNLNHDAMYWYRQDPGQGLRLIYYSQIVNDFQKGDIAEGYSVSREKKESFPLTVTSAQKNPTAFYLCASSTTSGSGETQYFGPGTRLLVL.

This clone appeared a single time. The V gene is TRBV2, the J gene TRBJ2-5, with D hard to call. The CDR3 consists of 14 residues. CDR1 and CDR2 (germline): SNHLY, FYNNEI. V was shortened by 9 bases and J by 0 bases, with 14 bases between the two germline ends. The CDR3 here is CASHLGLYQETQYF. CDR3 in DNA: TGTGCCAGTCATCTGGGGTTGTACCAAGAGACCCAGTACTTC. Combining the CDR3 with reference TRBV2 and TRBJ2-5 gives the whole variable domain EPEVTQTPSHQVTQMGQEVILRCVPISNHLYFYWYRQILGQKVEFLVSFYNNEISEKSEIFDDQFSVERPDGSNFTLKIRSTKLEDSAMYFCASHLGLYQETQYFGPGTRLLVL.